This T cell receptor beta chain was documented in a study of cytomegalovirus exposure and HLA in healthy donors. Study background: The 95 to 150 validation repertoires, a later analysis reported, used the same platform as the approximately 670 first-cohort repertoires. Findings and caveats of the study: Reports credit the classifier with highly specific, highly sensitive diagnosis of cytomegalovirus status.

Turning to this clone: Its antigen is still unknown.

V lost 7 bases and J 1 base, leaving 13 bases between the germline ends. This CDR3 is 14 amino acids long. Germline V gene lookup returns CDR1 LNHDA and CDR2 SQIVND (reference sequence). Repertoires were generated with immunoSEQ multiplex PCR, while TCRdb's copy carries only in-frame clones and drops some. The data contain around 190,000 clones, more than 75% of them singletons. The chain uses TRBV19 and TRBJ1-2; tentative D call: TRBD1 (6 bases). Sequencing was carried out using PBMCs. This TCR came from a woman aged 18-35 years in good health and CMV-seronegative. Here the CDR3 reads CASNSEQGNYGYTF. CDR3 coding DNA: TGTGCCAGTAACTCCGAACAGGGTAACTATGGCTACACCTTC.